One sample yielded the 19 T cell receptor beta chains listed below, sequenced in a study of blood T cell repertoires in COVID-19. The repertoire was sequenced with immunoSEQ multiplex PCR; TCRdb's copy has only in-frame clones and lacks some. The data contain under 8,000 clones, about nine tenths of them seen just once; the ten biggest clones take up 8.5%. Sequencing input: peripheral blood. The receptor set was obtained from a human donor in a cohort sampled during active COVID-19. The donor label of this sample is uncertain.

V and J are TRBV5-1 and TRBJ2-3; 11 nucleotides line up with TRBD1. Germline V CDR1 and CDR2: SGHRS, YFSETQ. Trimming at V came to 3 bases and at J to 1 base, leaving 1 base not matched to a gene. The CDR3 runs 15 residues. The CDR3 DNA sequence: TGCGCCAGCAGCTCGGGACAGGGGGGCACAGATACGCAGTATTTT. Its protein product is CASSSGQGGTDTQYF.

The rearrangement joins TRBV6-5 to TRBJ1-4; possible D gene TRBD1, 5 bases. In germline, CDR1 is MNHEY, CDR2 SVGAGI. V shed 2 bases and J shed 8 bases, with 12 bases lying between them. The CDR3 is 14 amino acids. Here the CDR3 reads CASSYGGGQEKLFF. CDR3 bases: TGTGCCAGCAGTTACGGCGGGGGTCAGGAAAAACTGTTTTTT.

This rearrangement joins TRBV10-2 to TRBJ1-1, with 8 nucleotides matching TRBD1. CDR1 WSHSY and CDR2 SAAADI come from the germline V gene. The CDR3 extends over 14 amino acids. V was clipped by 7 bases and J by 5 bases; unmatched bases: 9. In DNA form, the CDR3 reads TGCGCCAGCACCCCGGACAGGGTATCGACTGAAGCTTTCTTT. Its translation is CASTPDRVSTEAFF.

V gene TRBV9 combines with J gene TRBJ2-1; 11 nucleotides line up with TRBD2. The CDR3 has 15 residues. V lost 2 bases to trimming and J lost 5 bases; unmatched junction nucleotides: 3. Germline lookup yields CDR1 SGDLS and CDR2 YYNGEE. The CDR3 DNA follows: TGTGCCAGCAGCGTTACGGGACTAGCGGACAATGAGCAGTTCTTC. Translating it yields CASSVTGLADNEQFF.

The J gene is TRBJ2-3, the V gene TRBV7-9, with a weak D call TRBD1 (6 bases). Germline V gene sequence: CDR1 SEHNR, CDR2 FQNEAQ (reference sequence). This CDR3 comprises 15 residues. The germline V and J ends were trimmed by 5 bases and 4 bases, with 16 bases remaining between them. CDR3 region: CASSPAQGIADTQYF. The CDR3 DNA is TGTGCCAGCAGCCCGGCCCAGGGGATAGCAGATACGCAGTATTTT.

This clone has just a few counts. The chain joins TRBV5-4 to TRBJ2-7; the D gene is possibly TRBD2 (5 bases). The CDR3 extends over 12 amino acids. Trimming left V 10 bases short and J 3 bases short, with 14 bases between. The germline V gene encodes CDR1 SGHNT and CDR2 YYREEE (reference sequence). CDR3 sequence (DNA): TGTGCCTCCCACGGGGTTGACTACGAGCAGTACTTC. Protein: CASHGVDYEQYF.

This chain connects TRBV2 to TRBJ1-5, with 9 nucleotides matching TRBD1. V lost 5 bases to trimming and J lost 4 bases; unmatched junction nucleotides: 3. This CDR3 has 14 amino acids. CDR1 and CDR2 (germline): SNHLY, FYNNEI. The CDR3 nucleotides read TGTGCCAGCAGTCTGGGACAGGGTAATCAGCCCCAGCATTTT. It encodes CASSLGQGNQPQHF.

The chain joins TRBV28 to TRBJ2-7; 7 nucleotides agree with TRBD1. V lost 5 bases and J lost 6; bases outside the gene matches: 22. This CDR3 region has 18 residues. Germline V gene lookup returns CDR1 MDHEN and CDR2 SYDVKM. The DNA for the CDR3 is TGTGCCAGCAGTCCAACAAAGGGACAGACATCAACACCCTTCGAGCAGTACTTC. Translating it yields CASSPTKGQTSTPFEQYF.

The V gene is TRBV2, the J gene TRBJ1-4, with TRBD1 as a possible D gene (6 bases). Between the trimmed V and J ends, which lost 2 bases and 6 bases, there was a span of 16 bases. CDR1 is SNHLY and CDR2 is FYNNEI in the germline V gene. CDR3 length: 16 amino acids. In nucleotides, the CDR3 is TGTGCCAGCAGTGAAAGTCTTCAGGGGAGAGATGAAAAACTGTTTTTT. Translated: CASSESLQGRDEKLFF.

The chain links TRBV6-6 to TRBJ2-1; 10 nucleotides match TRBD2. CDR1 MNHNY and CDR2 SVGAGI come from the germline V gene (reference sequence). Trimming removed 5 bases from V and 8 bases from J; junction bases left unmatched: 9. The CDR3 spans 15 residues. This chain's CDR3 is CASSIAGGLNDEQFF. The CDR3 DNA sequence: TGTGCCAGCAGTATAGCGGGAGGACTTAACGATGAGCAGTTCTTC.

This clone was seen just once. The CDR3 DNA follows: TGTGCCAGCAGTGAATCAGGGGGGAGCTCCTACAATGAGCAGTTCTTC. Its protein is CASSESGGSSYNEQFF. The chain joins TRBV25-1 to TRBJ2-1; weak D call: TRBD1 (7 bases). This CDR3 has 16 residues. Germline CDR1 and CDR2: MGHDK and SYGVNS. The V end was cut by 1 base, the J end by 0 bases, with 10 bases between.

For the CDR3, the DNA is TGTGCCAGCAGTGAAAGGCAGGTTCTCTCTCCCCTCCACTTT. It is translated as CASSERQVLSPLHF. V is TRBV6-1 and J is TRBJ1-6, with D unclear. V lost 2 bases and J 13 bases, leaving 15 bases between the germline ends. This CDR3 has 14 amino acids. CDR1 MNHNS and CDR2 SASEGT come from the germline V gene.

The rearrangement uses TRBV3-1 (or the pseudogene TRBV3-2) and TRBJ2-1; D is perhaps TRBD2 (6 bases). This CDR3 comprises 15 residues. Germline-derived CDR1 and CDR2 are LGHDT and YNNKEL (reference sequence). V was pared by 3 bases and J by 3 bases, with 12 bases between. This CDR3 is CASSHQGGSYNEQFF. The CDR3 DNA follows: TGTGCCAGCAGCCATCAGGGAGGAAGCTACAATGAGCAGTTCTTC.

The CDR3 region is CSALLTGPAFF. Here the CDR3 DNA reads TGCAGTGCTCTGCTGACAGGGCCAGCTTTCTTT. V gene TRBV20-1 combines with J gene TRBJ1-1; 7 bases agree with TRBD1. The V and J ends lost 5 bases and 10 bases, in that order; junction bases with no gene match: 7. This CDR3 has 11 amino acids. The germline gives CDR1 DFQATT, CDR2 SNEGSKA (reference sequence).

This clone was counted once. The genes are TRBV28 and TRBJ2-7; 7 bases are shared with TRBD2. This CDR3 contains 15 residues. The V gene's germline CDR1 is MDHEN and CDR2 SYDVKM. V shed 3 bases and J 4 bases; nucleotides not matched to a gene: 9. DNA for the CDR3: TGTGCCAGCAGTTTGATCGGCGGGAGAAGGTACGAGCAGTACTTC. This encodes CASSLIGGRRYEQYF. The whole variable domain, remainder taken from reference TRBV28 and TRBJ2-7, is DVKVTQSSRYLVKRTGEKVFLECVQDMDHENMFWYRQDPGLGLRLIYFSYDVKMKEKGDIPEGYSVSREKKERFSLILESASTNQTSMYLCASSLIGGRRYEQYFGPGTRLTVT.

The chain uses TRBV12-3 or TRBV12-4 and TRBJ1-1, with D hard to call. There are 11 residues in the CDR3. V gave up 3 bases and J gave up 4 bases, with 3 bases separating them. CDR3: CASSLSTEAFF. In DNA form, the CDR3 reads TGTGCCAGCAGTTTGAGCACTGAAGCTTTCTTT.

Here the CDR3 DNA reads TGTGCCAGCAGGCCGGGATCCTACGAGCAGTACTTC. Protein sequence: CASRPGSYEQYF. J is TRBJ2-7 and V is TRBV28; possible D gene TRBD2, 5 bases. This CDR3 contains 12 residues. Per germline, CDR1 MDHEN and CDR2 SYDVKM. The germline V and J ends were trimmed by 6 bases and 1 base, with 7 bases remaining between them.

This chain joins TRBV25-1 and TRBJ2-7; 8 nucleotides line up with TRBD1. The length of the CDR3 is 15 residues. Germline V lookup: CDR1 MGHDK, CDR2 SYGVNS. V lost 4 bases, J lost 0 bases, and 5 bases stayed unmatched. The chain's CDR3 is CASSGAGGHSYEQYF. The CDR3 bases are TGTGCCAGCAGTGGAGCAGGGGGCCACTCCTACGAGCAGTACTTC.

The rearrangement links TRBV7-9 to TRBJ1-4; 8 bases are a match to TRBD1. V lost 1 base and J lost 7; bases outside the gene matches: 2. In germline, CDR1 is SEHNR, CDR2 FQNEAQ (reference sequence). The CDR3 length is 14 residues. The CDR3 is CASSLGQGSEKLFF. Here the CDR3 DNA reads TGTGCCAGCAGCTTAGGACAGGGGAGTGAAAAACTGTTTTTT.